The 19 T cell receptor beta chains given below trace back to one sample, sequenced in a study of T cells expressing NK-cell markers (dated by TCRdb to about 2020). Receptor amplification or capture employed 5' RACE. The run used an Illumina HiSeq 2000. Each CDR3 protein sequence appears as one entry after TCRdb reprocessed the reads, and no DNA is included. Per the sample table, the count is hundreds of thousands of distinct CDR3 sequences. Clones ranked in the top ten supply 3% to 4.5% of the sample. Sequenced input: blood T cells: a sorted CD56 or NKG2C T cell subset, CD4+ or CD8+ T cells, or bulk PBMC T cells (not recorded which). These receptors were taken from a man aged 18 to 29 in good health. Donor details come from another sample of the same person, matched by shared clones.

The CDR3: CASSLRLVYEQYF. V usage is TRBV5-5 and J usage is TRBJ2-7; lacking DNA, the TRBD2 call made by TCRdb goes unchecked. Germline lookup yields CDR1 SGHKS and CDR2 YYEKEE (reference sequence). This CDR3 is 13 amino acids long.

The rearrangement uses TRBV11-3 and TRBJ2-1. The length of the CDR3 is 15 residues. Germline CDR1 SGHNT, CDR2 YENEEA. The CDR3 reads CASSLRKTEYNEQFF.

The chain has TRBV28 and TRBJ2-7; TCRdb's D gene call, TRBD2, goes unchecked for lack of DNA. The CDR3 has 17 residues. In germline, CDR1 is MDHEN, CDR2 SYDVKM. CDR3 sequence: CASSFVRTSGRADEQYF.

The chain recombines TRBV7-9 with TRBJ2-5; the TCRdb call, TRBD2, lacks DNA for checking. The CDR3 loop spans 17 amino acids. Germline loops: CDR1 SEHNR, CDR2 FQNEAQ (reference sequence). The CDR3 protein is CASSLFSGRARGETQYF.

The rearrangement joins TRBV11-2 to TRBJ2-1. CDR1 and CDR2 (germline): SGHAT, FQNNGV. The CDR3 has 14 residues. The chain's CDR3 is CASSESSSYNEQFF.

The genes are TRBV20-1 and TRBJ2-7; no DNA is available, so the TRBD2 call from TCRdb remains unchecked. Per germline, CDR1 DFQATT and CDR2 SNEGSKA (reference sequence). The CDR3 has 16 amino acids. The CDR3 spells CSASDVAAIPRDEQYF.

This chain joins TRBV12-3 or TRBV12-4 and TRBJ2-7; TCRdb names TRBD1, which stays unverified in the absence of DNA. The CDR3 is 19 residues long. The CDR3 loop is CASSPGQPLGAGVSEEQYF.

The chain joins TRBV5-1 to TRBJ2-1; the D call from TCRdb, TRBD1, cannot be confirmed without DNA. CDR1 and CDR2 from the germline V gene are SGHRS and YFSETQ. This CDR3 spans 18 amino acids. CDR3 sequence: CASSLTIWRPFVPNEQFF. Full variable domain (missing parts from reference TRBV5-1 and TRBJ2-1): KAGVTQTPRYLIKTRGQQVTLSCSPISGHRSVSWYQQTPGQGLQFLFEYFSETQRNKGNFPGRFSGRQFSNSRSEMNVSTLELGDSALYLCASSLTIWRPFVPNEQFFGPGTRLTVL.

This chain connects TRBV6-1 to TRBJ1-1. Looked up from germline, CDR1 is MNHNS and CDR2 is SASEGT. CDR3 size: 11 residues. The chain's CDR3 is CASSDAWGAFF.

The genes are TRBV20-1 and TRBJ1-1; as DNA is missing, the TRBD1 call by TCRdb cannot be tested. CDR1 is DFQATT, CDR2 SNEGSKA, per germline (reference sequence). This CDR3 spans 15 amino acids. CDR3 amino acids: CSAPSPQGPVSEAFF.

The genes are TRBV6-4 and TRBJ1-1. Germline V gene sequence: CDR1 MRHNA, CDR2 SNTAGT. This CDR3 has 14 residues. The CDR3 is CASSVTDGVTEAFF.

The V gene is TRBV20-1, the J gene TRBJ2-1; absent DNA, TCRdb's TRBD2 call cannot be checked. The CDR3 runs to 16 residues. Germline-derived CDR1 and CDR2 are DFQATT and SNEGSKA (reference sequence). The CDR3: CSARVREHSSYNEQFF.

The V and J genes are TRBV5-6 and TRBJ1-2; absent DNA, TCRdb's TRBD1 call cannot be checked. Germline assignment: CDR1 SGHDT and CDR2 YYEEEE. The CDR3 length is 14 residues. The CDR3 region is CASSLEAGRGGYTF. Based on the CDR3 plus reference TRBV5-6 and TRBJ1-2, the full variable domain is DAGVTQSPTHLIKTRGQQVTLRCSPKSGHDTVSWYQQALGQGPQFIFQYYEEEERQRGNFPDRFSGHQFPNYSSELNVNALLLGDSALYLCASSLEAGRGGYTFGSGTRLTVV.

V usage is TRBV4-2 and J usage is TRBJ2-2; TCRdb's assignment of TRBD2 cannot be checked, as there is no DNA. The CDR3 sequence is 13 residues long. CDR1 and CDR2 (germline): LGHNA, YNFKEQ. The CDR3 loop is CASGIAGAGELFF.

V gene TRBV12-3 or TRBV12-4 combines with J gene TRBJ1-6; with no DNA, the TCRdb D assignment of TRBD1 cannot be verified. This CDR3 is 14 amino acids long. CDR3 amino acids: CASSTGLPNSPLHF.

The V gene is TRBV11-2, the J gene TRBJ2-1; the D call from TCRdb, TRBD2, cannot be confirmed without DNA. Germline V gene lookup returns CDR1 SGHAT and CDR2 FQNNGV. The CDR3 runs to 20 residues. The CDR3 is CASSLVFGTSGKEEYNEQFF.

V usage is TRBV10-3 and J usage is TRBJ1-5. The CDR3 spans 14 residues. Germline V lookup: CDR1 ENHRY, CDR2 SYGVKD. The CDR3 loop is CAIKGQFGNQPQHF.

The CDR3: CASRAFQETQYF. The chain combines TRBV2 with TRBJ2-5. The CDR3 extends over 12 amino acids. In germline, CDR1 is SNHLY, CDR2 FYNNEI.

The J gene is TRBJ2-5, the V gene TRBV7-3; TCRdb designates TRBD1, a call that cannot be tested without DNA. The CDR3 extends over 14 amino acids. The V gene's germline CDR1 is SGHTA and CDR2 FQGTGA. CDR3 sequence: CASSPTGGMETQYF.